Each of the 32 T cell receptor beta chains below was sequenced from the same sample in a study of blood T cells in healthy people across ages. The authors ran a second PCR of about 6 to 11 cycles using a sample-barcoded 5' primer and a J-beta primer mix. TCRdb processed the 5' RACE reads anew with MiXCR; each CDR3 protein has one entry. The sample records fewer than 950,000 distinct CDR3 sequences, 40% to 65% being singletons. Sequenced sample: blood. The receptors shown here come from a man at least 80 years old in good health.

This chain joins TRBV6-1 and TRBJ2-1, with 8 nucleotides matching TRBD2. V dropped 7 bases and J dropped 12; count of bases not matched to a gene: 20. The germline V gene has CDR1 MNHNS and CDR2 SASEGT. The length of the CDR3 is 16 residues. CDR3 loop: CASTPTGTSGRAGQFF. Written as DNA, the CDR3 is TGTGCCAGCACACCCACCGGGACGAGCGGGAGAGCGGGGCAGTTCTTC.

V gene TRBV21-1 combines with J gene TRBJ2-4. The end of the DNA fits TRBJ2-7 better, so the J call may be wrong. TRBV21-1 is a known pseudogene. The CDR3 is 15 amino acids. Written as DNA, the CDR3 is TGTGCCAGTTTCAAACCACAGATCGGGCACCACGAGCAGTACTTC. Translation: CASFKPQIGHHEQYF.

This clonotype was seen just once. The genes are TRBV20-1 and TRBJ2-4, with a tentative D call TRBD2 (5 bases). CDR1 and CDR2 (germline): DFQATT, SNEGSKA (reference sequence). The V end lost 0 bases, the J end lost 13 bases, and 10 bases lay between the germline ends. The CDR3 totals 11 residues. The CDR3 spells CSARDLREQYF. Written as DNA, the CDR3 is TGCAGTGCTAGAGATCTGAGGGAGCAGTACTTC.

This clonotype was seen a single time. The J gene is TRBJ2-7, the V gene TRBV9; 8 bases match TRBD2. This CDR3 is built from 15 residues. V lost 1 base and J lost 7; bases outside the gene matches: 10. Germline assignment: CDR1 SGDLS and CDR2 YYNGEE. DNA for the CDR3: TGTGCCAGCAGCGTAAAAACGGGGGGGCCCCATGAGCAGTACTTC. It codes for CASSVKTGGPHEQYF.

This clonotype was observed many times. This rearrangement joins TRBV7-2 to TRBJ2-2, with D uncertain. The germline V and J ends were trimmed by 1 base and 4 bases, with 10 bases remaining between them. This CDR3 region has 15 residues. Germline-derived CDR1 and CDR2 are SGHTA and FQGNSA. The CDR3 DNA reads TGTGCCAGCAGCTTAGAGCATAGGGCCACCGGGGAGCTGTTTTTT. It translates to CASSLEHRATGELFF.

This chain links TRBV20-1 with TRBJ2-1; a weak D match, TRBD2 (6 bases). V was shortened by 0 bases and J by 6 bases, with 21 bases between the two germline ends. The CDR3 spans 17 residues. The germline V gene encodes CDR1 DFQATT and CDR2 SNEGSKA (reference sequence). The chain's CDR3 is CSARDQGAGLQVNEQFF. As DNA, the CDR3 is TGCAGTGCTAGAGATCAAGGGGCGGGACTTCAAGTCAATGAGCAGTTCTTC.

Note on this clonotype: A read error may be the cause here, since a much bigger clone is one base away. The genes are TRBV20-1 and TRBJ2-1; possibly TRBD2 for D (6 bases). The V gene lost 5 bases and the J gene lost 0 bases, with 14 bases spanning the gap. Germline V gives CDR1 DFQATT, CDR2 SNEGSKA (reference sequence). The CDR3 has 15 amino acids. This CDR3 is CSAGGPESSYNEQFF. The CDR3 nucleotides read TGCAGTGCTGGAGGGCCAGAAAGCTCCTACAATGAGCAGTTCTTC.

The chain recombines TRBV4-3 with TRBJ2-7; D not certain. Trimming shortened V by 1 base and J by 2 bases, and 6 bases separated the two germline ends. Germline V gene data show CDR1 as LGHNA and CDR2 as YSLEER. The CDR3 is 13 amino acids. In nucleotides, the CDR3 is TGCGCCAGCAGCCAAGCACAGACCTACGAGCAGTACTTC. This gives the protein CASSQAQTYEQYF.

V usage is TRBV28 and J usage is TRBJ1-1, with 8 bases lining up with TRBD1. CDR3 length: 16 amino acids. The V and J ends lost 6 bases and 0 bases, in that order; junction bases with no gene match: 9. Germline CDR1 MDHEN, CDR2 SYDVKM. The CDR3 region is CASSPHGQGMNTEAFF. The CDR3 DNA is TGTGCCAGCAGCCCCCACGGACAGGGTATGAACACTGAAGCTTTCTTT.

The chain combines TRBV11-1 with TRBJ2-6, with 7 bases matching TRBD2. Germline loops: CDR1 SGHAT, CDR2 FQDESV (reference sequence). V dropped 5 bases and J dropped 0; count of bases not matched to a gene: 25. The CDR3 runs 23 residues. The CDR3, as DNA: TGTGCCAGCAGCCCACTCGTAGCGGGCTCGCTCGGGGGAGGTCGCTCTGGGGCCAACGTCCTGACTTTC. Translated: CASSPLVAGSLGGGRSGANVLTF.

This clonotype came up a few times. This chain connects TRBV7-3 to TRBJ2-1; D is ambiguous. The CDR3 is made up of 15 amino acids. V lost 1 base and J lost 0, with 7 bases in between. The germline gives CDR1 SGHTA, CDR2 FQGTGA. The CDR3 DNA sequence: TGTGCCAGCAGCTTAAGACCGAGCTCCTACAATGAGCAGTTCTTC. Its translation is CASSLRPSSYNEQFF.

This clonotype was found a few times. This sequence joins TRBV29-1 and TRBJ2-1; the match to TRBD2 covers 7 bases. Germline V gives CDR1 SQVTM, CDR2 ANQGSEA. With V trimmed by 7 bases and J by 3 bases, 15 bases remained unmatched. The CDR3 spans 16 residues. CDR3 in DNA: TGCAGCGCCAAACGAAGTACGGGCGGGAGCTACAATGAGCAGTTCTTC. Translating gives CSAKRSTGGSYNEQFF.

The chain links TRBV6-2 or TRBV6-3 to TRBJ2-7; 10 positions agree with TRBD1. The CDR3 sequence is 16 residues long. V shed 7 bases, J shed 4 bases, and the junction held 13 bases outside the gene matches. Germline lookup yields CDR1 MNHEY and CDR2 SVGEGT. The CDR3 loop is CASTRDAGQGTYEQYF. CDR3 DNA: TGTGCCAGCACTAGAGACGCGGGACAGGGGACTTACGAGCAGTACTTC.

This chain links TRBV28 with TRBJ2-7, with D perhaps given as TRBD1 or TRBD2 (7 bases each). The CDR3 length is 14 residues. Trimming took off 7 bases at V and 2 bases at J, with 15 bases between the two ends. Germline V gene data show CDR1 as MDHEN and CDR2 as SYDVKM. This CDR3 reads CASITGEGAYEQYF. CDR3 coding DNA: TGTGCCAGCATCACAGGGGAGGGGGCCTACGAGCAGTACTTC.

This sequence joins TRBV25-1 and TRBJ2-3; D might be TRBD1 (6 bases). V was shortened by 2 bases and J by 2 bases, with 17 bases between the two germline ends. Per germline, CDR1 MGHDK and CDR2 SYGVNS. The CDR3 sequence is 17 residues long. CDR3 nucleotides: TGTGCCAGCAGTGAAGAGAACAGGGCCCTGCACACAGATACGCAGTATTTT. This encodes CASSEENRALHTDTQYF.

This clonotype was detected only once. The CDR3 reads CASYGTGDWETQYF. In nucleotides, the CDR3 is TGTGCCAGCTATGGGACAGGGGATTGGGAGACCCAGTACTTC. This rearrangement joins TRBV28 to TRBJ2-7; 10 nucleotides align to TRBD1. The J call is uncertain, as TRBJ2-5 better fits the DNA end. The CDR3 loop spans 14 amino acids. Looked up from germline, CDR1 is MDHEN and CDR2 is SYDVKM.

This clonotype is a singleton in its sample. The chain employs TRBV27 and TRBJ2-5, with 9 bases that match TRBD1. This CDR3 is built from 17 residues. The junction had 22 bases not matched to a gene; V was cut back by 6 bases and J by 11 bases. Germline CDR1 reads MNHEY; CDR2 reads SMNVEV (reference sequence). The DNA for the CDR3 is TGTGCCAGCAGAACCGGGACAGGGAGGAGTAGGTACAATGAGCAGTACTTC. Protein: CASRTGTGRSRYNEQYF.

CDR3 DNA sequence: TGTGCCAGCAGTTTATACGCCCGATCGACAGGGCCCGAGACCCAGTACTTC. Translation: CASSLYARSTGPETQYF. The chain couples TRBV28 to TRBJ2-5, with 7 bases identical to TRBD1. Per germline, CDR1 MDHEN and CDR2 SYDVKM. The V segment lost 1 base and the J segment 5 bases; nucleotides outside the gene matches: 13. This CDR3 has 17 residues.

The V gene is TRBV3-1, the J gene TRBJ2-1; D remains ambiguous. The CDR3 spans 12 residues. Germline CDR1 reads LGHDT; CDR2 reads YNNKEL (reference sequence). V was clipped by 6 bases and J by 8 bases, with 11 bases between them. CDR3 amino acids: CASRHSGDEQFF. In DNA form, the CDR3 reads TGTGCCAGCAGGCATTCTGGGGATGAGCAGTTCTTC.

The chain uses TRBV27 and TRBJ1-5, with no clear D. CDR1 MNHEY and CDR2 SMNVEV come from the germline V gene (reference sequence). Trimming left V 9 bases short and J 7 bases short, with 7 bases between. This CDR3 has 10 amino acids. CDR3 bases: TGTGCCAGACCTTTCCAGCCCCAGCATTTT. The encoded protein is CARPFQPQHF.

The chain employs TRBV20-1 and TRBJ1-2; D is uncertain. V was trimmed by 0 bases and J by 6 bases, leaving 14 bases between them. The CDR3 runs 14 residues. Germline CDR1 and CDR2: DFQATT and SNEGSKA (reference sequence). The CDR3 DNA sequence: TGCAGTGCTAGAGATCCCGGACGGCCGGATGGCTACACCTTC. Amino acid sequence: CSARDPGRPDGYTF.

This clonotype was recorded once. The V gene is TRBV20-1, the J gene TRBJ2-7; 7 bases fit TRBD2. The CDR3 runs 14 residues. Germline-derived CDR1 and CDR2 are DFQATT and SNEGSKA (reference sequence). The J segment lost 3 bases and the V segment lost 6 bases, leaving 11 bases of the junction unmatched. CDR3 loop: CSAKTQRDYYEQYF. The CDR3 DNA reads as TGCAGTGCCAAGACCCAGCGGGACTACTACGAGCAGTACTTC.

This chain joins TRBV12-3 or TRBV12-4 and TRBJ2-5; the D gene is possibly TRBD2 (5 bases). The CDR3 is made up of 13 amino acids. V was trimmed by 8 bases and J by 7 bases, leaving 17 bases between them. CDR3 nucleotide sequence: TGTGCCAGCGGCGGGCAGCCCGCGGGGACCCAGTACTTC. It yields the protein CASGGQPAGTQYF.

The V call is TRBV5-1, the J call TRBJ2-3; 10 bases are a match to TRBD1. The trim removed 4 bases at V and 14 bases at J, leaving 19 bases unmatched. The CDR3 is 16 residues long. Germline-derived CDR1 and CDR2 are SGHRS and YFSETQ. DNA of the CDR3: TGCGCCAGCAGCCCTACGACAGGGGGCGAACCGAGATACGCGTATTTT. Protein product: CASSPTTGGEPRYAYF. The full variable domain, rest sourced from reference TRBV5-1 and TRBJ2-3, is KAGVTQTPRYLIKTRGQQVTLSCSPISGHRSVSWYQQTPGQGLQFLFEYFSETQRNKGNFPGRFSGRQFSNSRSEMNVSTLELGDSALYLCASSPTTGGEPRYAYFGPGTRLTVL.

This clonotype was recorded a few times. The rearrangement links TRBV20-1 to TRBJ2-5; no definite D call. The tail of the sequence fits TRBJ2-4 better, so the J call may be wrong. CDR3 size: 12 residues. The germline CDR1 and CDR2 sequences are DFQATT and SNEGSKA (reference sequence). The CDR3 protein is CSARRVENIQYF. The CDR3 coding sequence is TGCAGTGCTAGACGGGTGGAAAACATTCAGTACTTC.

The rearrangement links TRBV7-9 to TRBJ2-1, with a tentative D call TRBD1 (5 bases). Trimming removed 3 bases at V and 7 bases at J, with 16 bases between. This CDR3 is built from 15 residues. Germline CDR1 reads SEHNR; CDR2 reads FQNEAQ (reference sequence). The CDR3 spells CASSFVIGAGNEQFF. CDR3 nucleotide sequence: TGTGCCAGCAGCTTTGTTATCGGCGCAGGGAATGAGCAGTTCTTC.

This clonotype has more than one count but fewer than ten. The chain couples TRBV18 to TRBJ2-2, with 11 bases matching TRBD2. Germline V gene sequence: CDR1 KGHSH, CDR2 LQKENI. The V gene end was trimmed by 2 bases and the J gene end by 5 bases; junction bases not matched to a gene: 4. This CDR3 spans 16 amino acids. The CDR3 sequence: CASSPKLAGETGELFF. The CDR3 DNA follows: TGTGCCAGCTCACCAAAACTAGCGGGAGAGACCGGGGAGCTGTTTTTT.

The chain recombines TRBV6-1 with TRBJ2-7; perhaps D is TRBD1 or TRBD2 (6 bases each). Per germline, CDR1 MNHNS and CDR2 SASEGT. CDR3 length equals 15 residues. Trimming removed 0 bases from V and 5 bases from J, with 14 bases in between. The CDR3 DNA reads as TGTGCCAGCAGTGAAGCGCTCGGGGGCCTCAACGAGCAGTACTTC. This translates into CASSEALGGLNEQYF.

V is TRBV20-1 and J is TRBJ1-2, with TRBD1 matching over 7 bases. V gave up 3 bases and J gave up 5 bases; unmatched junction bases: 9. CDR1 is DFQATT and CDR2 is SNEGSKA in the germline V gene (reference sequence). This CDR3 spans 14 amino acids. The CDR3 protein is CSASEGGGAYGYTF. The CDR3 DNA reads as TGCAGTGCTAGTGAAGGAGGGGGCGCGTATGGCTACACCTTC.

This clonotype was counted only a few times. The chain employs TRBV5-5 and TRBJ1-2; D might be TRBD1 (5 bases). The V gene lost 4 bases and the J gene lost 9 bases, with 28 bases spanning the gap. This CDR3 has 17 amino acids. The germline V gene has CDR1 SGHKS and CDR2 YYEKEE (reference sequence). CDR3 sequence reads: CASSPLGGRAPQNSYTF. DNA of the CDR3: TGTGCCAGCAGCCCATTGGGGGGTAGAGCGCCACAAAACAGCTACACCTTC.

There are a few counts of this clonotype. The CDR3: CASSLRSWAAQYQETQYF. DNA of the CDR3: TGTGCCAGCAGTCTTCGATCTTGGGCGGCCCAGTACCAAGAGACCCAGTACTTC. The chain recombines TRBV28 with TRBJ2-5; no reliable D call. The CDR3 contains 18 residues. V was cut by 5 bases and J by 0 bases, with 22 bases left in between. The germline CDR1 and CDR2 sequences are MDHEN and SYDVKM.

On this clonotype: The junction and the germline gene differ at one end; a read error may be behind it. The CDR3 DNA reads TGCGCCGGCAGCCCGGCAGGGACGAGGGGCTACACCTTC. This codes for CAGSPAGTRGYTF. The chain employs TRBV5-1 and TRBJ1-2; D is possibly TRBD1 (5 bases). The CDR3 has 13 amino acids. Germline values: CDR1 SGHRS, CDR2 YFSETQ.